Shown below are 2 T cell receptor beta chains from a single sample sequenced in a study of control samples from healthy donors and cancer patients. Sequenced by immunoSEQ multiplex PCR; TCRdb stores in-frame clones only, minus some. The table includes 150,000 to 200,000 clones, around 94% detected once. Sequencing input: blood. These receptors were taken from a woman between 18 and 29 years old in good health.

J is TRBJ1-2 and V is TRBV5-4; TRBD1 matches 7 bases. CDR1 and CDR2 (germline): SGHNT, YYREEE (reference sequence). There are 13 residues in the CDR3. Germline trimming cut 4 bases from V and 4 bases from J; bases unmatched to any gene: 4. The chain's CDR3 is CASSLTGAYGYTF. The CDR3 DNA sequence: TGTGCCAGCAGCCTAACAGGGGCCTATGGCTACACCTTC.

This chain joins TRBV19 and TRBJ1-2, with TRBD1 matching 8 bases. This CDR3 has 17 residues. The V gene's germline CDR1 is LNHDA and CDR2 SQIVND (reference sequence). The ends lost 0 bases at V and 4 bases at J; junction bases unmatched: 10. CDR3 nucleotides: TGTGCCAGTAGTATAGAAACAGGGGGGTCCTACGGCTATGGCTACACCTTC. Protein: CASSIETGGSYGYGYTF.